This entry is about one TCR beta chain. Its specificity is unknown. This sample is drawn from a study of early T cells in non-severe SARS-CoV-2 infection. Study details: Unsorted whole blood bulk RNA was sequenced, with unpaired chains.

The ends lost 6 bases at V and 7 bases at J; junction bases unmatched: 6. Germline V gene data show CDR1 as DFQATT and CDR2 as SNEGSKA (reference sequence). There are 11 residues in the CDR3. General study findings and limits: VDJdb matching, biased toward anti-spike CD8 responses, missed private and CD4 specificities.

TCRdb independently ran MiXCR on the 5' RACE reads; one entry per CDR3 protein. This table has more than 85,000 distinct CDR3 sequences, 16% appearing once. The chain couples TRBV20-1 to TRBJ2-7; the match to TRBD1 covers 7 bases. The receptor's source is an adult who was a healthcare worker with PCR-confirmed SARS-CoV-2 infection or an uninfected control (not recorded which). Sequencing used whole blood. The DNA of the CDR3 is TGCAGTGCGAAGACAGGGACGGAGCAGTACTTC. Its protein product is CSAKTGTEQYF.